The T cell receptor beta chain under discussion was sequenced for a study of blood T cells in healthy people across ages. Next came a second PCR, run for about 6 to 11 cycles, which used a sample-barcoded 5' primer along with a J-beta primer mix. In TCRdb, the 5' RACE reads were re-called with MiXCR into one record per CDR3 protein. The table shows more than 1 million distinct CDR3 sequences, with less than 50% occurring only once. With respect to this clonotype: Antigen unknown.

This CDR3 is 12 amino acids long. Trimming took 4 bases from V and 12 from J, leaving 17 bases between them. The germline gives CDR1 SGHRS, CDR2 YFSETQ. Whole-study results and caveats: Investigators viewed diversity estimates from one million T cells as underestimates, the study reported.

The sequence was collected from a woman aged 55-70 years in good health. V and J are TRBV5-1 and TRBJ2-7, with D perhaps TRBD2 (6 bases). The sequenced material came from blood. The CDR3 reads CASSAGRVDLYF. The DNA for the CDR3 is TGCGCCAGCAGCGCGGGACGGGTCGACCTGTACTTC.